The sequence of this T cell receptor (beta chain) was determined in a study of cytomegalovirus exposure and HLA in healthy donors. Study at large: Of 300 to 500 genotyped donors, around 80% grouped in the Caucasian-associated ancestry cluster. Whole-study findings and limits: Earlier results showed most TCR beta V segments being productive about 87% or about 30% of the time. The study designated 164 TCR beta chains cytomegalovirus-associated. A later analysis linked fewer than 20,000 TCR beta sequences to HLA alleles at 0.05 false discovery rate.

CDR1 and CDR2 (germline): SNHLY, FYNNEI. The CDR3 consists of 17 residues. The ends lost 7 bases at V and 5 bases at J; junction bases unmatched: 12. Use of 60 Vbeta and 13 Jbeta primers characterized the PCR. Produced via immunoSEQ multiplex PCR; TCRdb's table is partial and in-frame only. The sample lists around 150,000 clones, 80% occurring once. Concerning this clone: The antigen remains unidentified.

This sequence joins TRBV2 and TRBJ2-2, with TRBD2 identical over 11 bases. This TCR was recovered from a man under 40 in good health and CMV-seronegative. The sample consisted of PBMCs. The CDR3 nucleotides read TGTGCCAGCACCACCGGACTAGCGGGCCGAGGGACCGGGGAGCTGTTTTTT. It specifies CASTTGLAGRGTGELFF.